This T cell receptor beta chain was identified in a study of shared clonotypes between healthy human individuals. Looking at the study overall: Serving as donors were two women and a few men, whose ages spanned 18 to 49. General observations from the study: Naive subsets generally had larger estimated richness than memory subsets.

On this clone: What it binds is unknown.

None of the donors, who were healthy HIV-negative adults, had recently had acute infections or vaccinations. This CDR3 is built from 15 residues. V lost 1 base, J lost 3 bases, and 10 bases lay in between. Some clones are missing from TCRdb's copy, which holds only in-frame ones; the method was immunoSEQ multiplex PCR. The data contain under 2,500,000 clones, around 95% of them singletons. The sequence came from a man aged 18 to 29 in good health. The sequencing input was naive CD4+ T cells sorted from blood. Subset indicated: CD45RA+ positively selected. The chain employs TRBV5-7 and TRBJ2-2, with D possibly being TRBD1 (6 bases). TRBV5-7 is sorted into the ORF group, with uncertain function. This chain's CDR3 is CASSLTGRDTGELFF. The DNA of the CDR3 is TGTGCCAGCAGCTTGACAGGGCGGGACACCGGGGAGCTGTTTTTT.